This TCR beta chain emerged from a study of early stage breast cancer tumors listed by TCRdb under 2017. About the study as a whole: Of the roughly 15 invasive breast tumors, more than 9 were found to be estrogen receptor-positive, progesterone receptor-positive and HER2-negative. Of the approximately twelve ER+/PR+/HER2- tumors, eight were classified as invasive ductal carcinomas and four as invasive lobular carcinomas. Across all samples, a few million templates representing about 1,100,000 unique clonotypes were detected. The average read coverage per sample was roughly 10-fold.

The investigation overall reported the following: Enriched TCRB sequences shared across patients were mostly commonly generated sequences, unlikely to play an important role in the tumor microenvironment. Compared with adjacent normal breast tissue, tumors had roughly 2.5-fold higher T cell density and higher clonality. Greater similarity was observed between blood and normal breast repertoires than between blood and tumor repertoires, and tumor was distinguished from normal in about 90% of the 16 patients when each tissue was compared with blood. The small cohort size prevented analysis by tumor subtype. Sequencing bulk genomic DNA from unsorted cells could not capture chain pairing or functional markers like CD4, CD8 and FOXP3.

The study profiled bulk TCR beta-chain repertoires in matched peripheral blood, tumor and adjacent normal breast tissue taken from roughly 17 patients with early-stage breast cancer. Before surgery, about 4.5-11 mL of whole blood was collected into EDTA tubes and then processed within 2 hours. Peripheral blood mononuclear cells were isolated by Ficoll-Paque centrifugation in SepMate-50 tubes. PBMCs were cryopreserved in aliquots of about 1.8 to 4.5 million cells in 90% FBS with around 10% DMSO and kept in liquid nitrogen. The Qiagen AllPrep DNA/RNA Mini kit was used to extract genomic DNA. Every sample was amplified as two independent genomic DNA replicates, using roughly 0.5 ug for blood and roughly 1.6 ug for tumor or normal breast. TCRB sequencing of genomic DNA was carried out with the ImmunoSeq Intro kit according to the manufacturer's instructions. The multiplex PCR ran for roughly 31 cycles using proprietary primers and spike-in control sequences for absolute quantification. An 87-bp fragment spanning the CDR3 and flanking V and J genes was sequenced with single-end 150-bp reads. Each lane of an Illumina MiSeq running version 3.0 chemistry carried seven multiplexed samples, with two replicates apiece. In the original analysis: Raw data were processed by the vendor's proprietary pipeline, with both replicates merged into one result per sample. Productive rearrangements sharing the V-gene family, CDR3 amino acid sequence and J-gene segment were defined as clonotypes. To compute clonality, the normalized Shannon entropy (Pielou evenness) of TCRB abundances was subtracted from 1. T cell density was estimated by dividing total templates by the number of input cells inferred from the DNA input amount. Recon was used with default parameters to estimate total repertoire diversity and clonality. Tumor-enriched clonotypes were defined as having over 0.1% abundance in tumor and at least 32-fold higher abundance than in normal breast. Here the immuneACCESS table is served through TCRdb, limited to in-frame sequences with V and J called. Missing clones are a known gap in these copies; in checked studies unresolved V genes cover under half, and the rest lacks a known reason. Clonal size and the V and J genes are those of that table, whereas D and trimming came from the DNA. The sample table holds some 75,000 clones, of which roughly 84% were seen once. The ten most abundant clones make up 3.5% of the sample.

On this clone: Its binding antigen is unknown. Per-nucleotide qualities are absent, and no much larger clonotype sits a single base away.

The clonotype was recovered from a person between 60 and 69 years old with breast cancer. Material for sequencing was blood.

The CDR3 protein sequence reads: CAWTPIATGNSYEQYF. The DNA sequence is as follows: TGTGCCTGGACCCCAATCGCTACAGGCAACTCCTACGAGCAGTACTTC. The chain links TRBV30 with TRBJ2-7; the D gene is perhaps TRBD1, on 5 matching bases. Based on the germline V gene (reference sequence), the CDR1 and CDR2 sequences are GTSNPN and SVGIG. Its CDR3 holds 16 amino acids, cysteine through phenylalanine. Only the CDR3 part of the read is kept: 48 bases, read in frame from the first base. Deletion took 4 bases off V and 0 bases off J, with a span of 19 bases between the germline ends.